Sequencing of this TCR beta chain was carried out in a study of shared clonotypes between healthy human individuals. Overall study findings and caveats: Clonotypes that were shared across several donors made up about 4.5% of naive CD4 clonotypes.

With 0 bases removed from V and 0 bases from J, the gap between germline ends came to 8 bases. This CDR3 contains 15 residues. CDR1 and CDR2 from the germline V gene are LNHDA and SQIVND (reference sequence). It was across several immunoSEQ plates that each subset's genomic DNA was evenly split. Only in-frame clones appear in the TCRdb table, and some are missing; sequencing was by immunoSEQ multiplex PCR. The table includes 1.6 million or so clones, about 98.5% detected once. Negatively enriched CD4+ T cells were divided by CD45RA into naive and memory. Remarks on this clone: Its antigen is not identified.

The V call is TRBV19, the J call TRBJ1-1; no reliable D call. The sequenced sample was naive CD4+ T cells sorted from blood. Subset meaning: CD45RA+ positively selected. The sequence derives from a man aged 25-45 years in good health. CDR3 DNA sequence: TGTGCCAGTAGTATAGATGGCTCTTTGAACACTGAAGCTTTCTTT. This encodes CASSIDGSLNTEAFF.